The subject of this entry is one T cell receptor (beta chain). This clone has just one count. What this receptor recognizes is not known. Nothing much larger sits one base from this clone, and base qualities are not available. Explained via the paper, the time point label denotes: baseline before first vaccination. Vaccinee samples were obtained from the UK trials COV001 and COV002, which included a single-blind randomized controlled phase 2/3 trial of AZD1222 (ChAdOx1 nCoV-19) in healthy adults. Trial participant PBMC samples were collected at day 0 and day 28 after the second dose for TCRbeta chain sequencing. The data are from a study of T cell responses to AZD1222 COVID-19 vaccine (dated by TCRdb to about 2021). Describing the broader study: AZD1222 recipients whose second dose came at about 4 weeks and those whose second dose came at about 12 weeks were combined into one group, since spike-specific TCR depth and breadth did not differ between the two schedules. Trial participants were enrolled by age into 18-55, 56-69 and 70-plus year subgroups, with roughly 150, 30 and 60 TCR-sequenced participants respectively. TCR sequencing was performed for about 240 trial participants, of whom around 200 were given two doses of AZD1222 and 26 were given two doses of MenACWY control vaccine.

The germline V gene specifies SGHRS as CDR1 and YFSETQ as CDR2. The V end gives up 1 base and the J end 5 bases, leaving 21 bases in the junction not matched to a gene. The CDR3, cysteine through phenylalanine, is 21 amino acids long. CDR3 DNA is the only sequence kept; it has 63 bases, read in frame from the first base. The paper's findings and limits, for the study overall: Because no day 14 peak-response samples were available, the repertoires could be characterized only after the peak T cell response. Participants were mostly white British and included more females than males, and it was suggested by the authors that clonal diversity may have been underestimated. The 56-69-year group was small, and its depth increase did not reach significance, likely because of low power. Reportedly, close to half of the unique spike-specific TCRs recognized epitopes lying outside the regions that are mutated in the B.1.351 and B.1.1.7 variants. Conclusions about previously exposed vaccinees are limited because only a handful of AZD1222 recipients were SARS-CoV-2 seropositive at baseline. After two AZD1222 doses, spike-specific TCR breadth and depth were significantly higher than at day 0 and than in MenACWY recipients. CD4 TCRs associated with the vaccine covered the entire spike protein, and the dominant responses were in regions 160-218 and 743-854.

The CDR3 regions of human TCRbeta chains were subjected to immunosequencing. Regarding the original processing steps: TCRs in the repertoires were compared against a reference library of SARS-CoV-2-specific TCRs that had been generated with the MIRA antigen-specificity platform. Breadth meant the fraction of unique TCRs that were SARS-CoV-2-associated, whereas depth meant the fraction of total T cells that were SARS-CoV-2-associated. Using the MIRA data, every spike-specific TCR was mapped to the spike region that the TCR reacted to and assigned to either a CD4 or a CD8 class. Log10-transformed breadth and depth values were compared by one-way ANOVA with Sidak's multiple comparisons tests. The table comes from immuneACCESS by way of TCRdb, which keeps in-frame sequences with V and J called. Part of the clones is missing from these tables; in studies checked, under half for an unresolved V gene and the rest for unknown reasons. The V and J calls and the clone size are those of that table, but D and trimming were determined from the DNA. A total of some 150,000 clones appear in this sample, 88% of them only once. Clones ranked in the top ten supply 2.5% to 4% of the sample.

In this chain, TRBV5-1 is recombined with TRBJ2-1, with 10 central nucleotides matching TRBD2. The source of this sequence is an adult in good health. The sample here was peripheral blood, taken on day 0 of AZD1222 vaccination. The CDR3 protein sequence reads: CASSLSDRRSGGALWNNEQFF. The DNA is TGCGCCAGCAGCTTGTCGGATCGCCGGAGCGGGGGGGCCCTCTGGAACAATGAGCAGTTCTTC.